The 3 T cell receptor beta chains below all came from one sample that was sequenced in a study of cytomegalovirus exposure and HLA in healthy donors (dated by TCRdb to about 2017). Receptor libraries were prepared by the immunoSEQ multiplex PCR assay. The multiplex PCR relied on a mix of 60 forward primers for TCR Vbeta segments and 13 reverse primers for TCR Jbeta segments. TCRdb limited this immuneACCESS table to in-frame rearrangements with V and J called. A share of clones is missing; checked studies link under half to unresolved V genes, and the rest is unexplained. For this sample there are about 160,000 clones; approximately 85% appear just once. The top ten clonotypes cover 0.96% of the sample. Source material: PBMCs. Receptors originate from a girl aged 2 to 10 in good health and CMV-seropositive.

This chain's CDR3 is CASSYDGREFQETQYF. CDR3 in DNA: TGTGCCAGCAGTTACGATGGTAGGGAGTTCCAAGAGACCCAGTACTTC. The chain is built from TRBV6-6 and TRBJ2-5, with D possibly matching TRBD2 (5 bases). The V and J ends lost 2 bases and 1 base respectively, with 14 bases between them. This CDR3 comprises 16 residues. The germline V gene has CDR1 MNHNY and CDR2 SVGAGI (reference sequence).

This sequence joins TRBV11-3 and TRBJ2-3; 8 bases align to TRBD2. The V segment lost 0 bases and the J segment 4 bases; nucleotides outside the gene matches: 6. Germline CDR1 reads SGHNT; CDR2 reads YENEEA. This CDR3 has 16 amino acids. The CDR3 here is CASSLEGTRDADTQYF. CDR3 coding DNA: TGTGCCAGCAGCTTAGAGGGGACTAGGGACGCAGATACGCAGTATTTT.

V and J are TRBV5-6 and TRBJ2-3; TRBD2 aligns across 10 bases. In germline, CDR1 is SGHDT, CDR2 YYEEEE. The CDR3 consists of 14 residues. The trim removed 4 bases at V and 7 bases at J, leaving 6 bases unmatched. CDR3 in DNA: TGTGCCAGCAGCCCTGGGACTAGCGACCATACGCAGTATTTT. Amino acid sequence: CASSPGTSDHTQYF.